The TCR beta chain under discussion was sequenced for a study of OX40 agonist ivuxolimab in advanced cancers. Broader study findings: The expanded peripheral T cells' antigen specificity was not determined.

On this clone: Its antigen remains unknown.

TCRdb keeps only in-frame clones here, not all; method: immunoSEQ multiplex PCR. This repertoire shows tens of thousands of clones, almost 85% found once; its top ten account for roughly 5%. CDR1 and CDR2 (germline): MNHEY, SMNVEV (reference sequence). The CDR3 runs 13 residues. V shed 6 bases and J shed 0 bases, with 8 bases lying between them. This sequence was found in an adult with an advanced solid tumor such as melanoma, head and neck, liver or kidney cancer. Sequenced material: CD4+ or CD8+ T cells sorted from blood, taken in a trial of the OX40 agonist ivuxolimab. This sequence joins TRBV27 and TRBJ2-5; tentatively, D is TRBD2 (6 bases). The CDR3 sequence: CASRGGYQETQYF. DNA of the CDR3: TGTGCCAGCAGGGGGGGATACCAAGAGACCCAGTACTTC.